The next 15 T cell receptor beta chains were all read from a single sample in a study of control samples from healthy donors and cancer patients. The repertoire was sequenced with immunoSEQ multiplex PCR; TCRdb's copy has only in-frame clones and lacks some. The sample holds 130,000 or so clones, approximately 94% seen once. Material for sequencing was blood. The origin of the receptors is a man aged 40-49 years in good health.

This clone was seen repeatedly, ten times or more. This chain uses TRBV7-2 with TRBJ1-1, with D maybe TRBD1 (6 bases). This CDR3 contains 16 residues. The germline V gene encodes CDR1 SGHTA and CDR2 FQGNSA. Trimming pared 7 bases from V and 0 bases from J, leaving 18 bases between. The CDR3 DNA reads as TGTGCCAGCACACCAAGGGGGTGGACTGTGAACACTGAAGCTTTCTTT. Residues: CASTPRGWTVNTEAFF. Combining the CDR3 with reference TRBV7-2 and TRBJ1-1 gives the whole variable domain GAGVSQSPSNKVTEKGKDVELRCDPISGHTALYWYRQSLGQGLEFLIYFQGNSAPDKSGLPSDRFSAERTGGSVSTLTIQRTQQEDSAVYLCASTPRGWTVNTEAFFGQGTRLTVV.

V usage is TRBV29-1 and J usage is TRBJ1-5; D gene unclear. Germline CDR1 reads SQVTM; CDR2 reads ANQGSEA. The CDR3 covers 12 residues. V dropped 4 bases and J dropped 7 bases, with 11 bases sitting between them. CDR3 DNA: TGCAGCGTTGGAGGGAAGGAGCAGCCCCAGCATTTT. This gives the protein CSVGGKEQPQHF.

This CDR3 reads CASSYSRGPTEAFF. Written as DNA, the CDR3 is TGTGCCAGCAGTTACTCTAGGGGGCCCACTGAAGCTTTCTTT. This chain uses TRBV6-2 or TRBV6-3 with TRBJ1-1, with 7 bases identical to TRBD1. V lost 0 bases and J lost 4; bases outside the gene matches: 2. This CDR3 contains 14 residues. CDR1 MNHEY and CDR2 SVGEGT come from the germline V gene.

V gene TRBV9 combines with J gene TRBJ1-2; D is possibly TRBD1 (5 bases). The CDR3 runs to 13 residues. V dropped 4 bases and J dropped 8 bases, with 15 bases sitting between them. Germline V lookup: CDR1 SGDLS, CDR2 YYNGEE. The CDR3 region has the DNA TGTGCCAGCAGCCCTGGGGCCGAGCACGGCTACACCTTC. It yields the protein CASSPGAEHGYTF.

V usage is TRBV9 and J usage is TRBJ2-1, with TRBD1 identical over 8 bases. Trimming cost V 4 bases and J 0 bases; bases outside gene matches: 6. The CDR3 consists of 16 residues. Looked up from germline, CDR1 is SGDLS and CDR2 is YYNGEE. Here the CDR3 reads CASSSGGAVSYNEQFF. The CDR3 nucleotides read TGTGCCAGCAGCTCAGGGGGCGCGGTCTCCTACAATGAGCAGTTCTTC. Full variable domain (outside the CDR3, taken from reference TRBV9 and TRBJ2-1): DSGVTQTPKHLITATGQRVTLRCSPRSGDLSVYWYQQSLDQGLQFLIQYYNGEERAKGNILERFSAQQFPDLHSELNLSSLELGDSALYFCASSSGGAVSYNEQFFGPGTRLTVL.

The V call is TRBV10-2, the J call TRBJ1-4; a possible D gene is TRBD1 (6 bases). This CDR3 is 13 amino acids long. V shed 4 bases and J shed 6 bases, with 9 bases lying between them. Germline values: CDR1 WSHSY, CDR2 SAAADI. CDR3 residues: CASSVRGDEKLFF. The CDR3 coding sequence is TGCGCCAGCAGTGTGAGGGGGGATGAAAAACTGTTTTTT.

The CDR3 is CASSREGIRGEKLFF. CDR3 nucleotides: TGTGCCAGTAGTCGCGAGGGGATCCGCGGGGAAAAACTGTTTTTT. The rearrangement uses TRBV19 and TRBJ1-4; TRBD1 might be the D (5 bases). Trimming pared 5 bases from V and 8 bases from J, leaving 18 bases between. This CDR3 comprises 15 residues. In germline, CDR1 is LNHDA, CDR2 SQIVND (reference sequence).

The chain couples TRBV4-1 to TRBJ1-5; D unresolved. This CDR3 contains 14 residues. V gave up 4 bases and J gave up 9 bases, with 16 bases separating them. Germline V gene data show CDR1 as MGHRA and CDR2 as YSYEKL. The CDR3 coding sequence is TGCGCCAGCAGCCCTCGACTCAGTCTCTGGCCCCAGCATTTT. Residues: CASSPRLSLWPQHF.

The chain uses TRBV10-2 and TRBJ2-2; D might be TRBD2 (6 bases). The germline gives CDR1 WSHSY, CDR2 SAAADI. Trimming took off 7 bases at V and 0 bases at J, with 18 bases between the two ends. The CDR3 runs to 17 residues. CDR3 protein: CASTILWGVSNTGELFF. Here the CDR3 DNA reads TGCGCCAGCACTATACTGTGGGGGGTCTCGAACACCGGGGAGCTGTTTTTT.

DNA of the CDR3: TGTGCCAGCAGCCTACAGGGAGTGAGTTCTCTGGGCTACACCTTC. Translated: CASSLQGVSSLGYTF. This chain links TRBV6-5 with TRBJ1-2; D is perhaps TRBD1 (6 bases). Germline-derived CDR1 and CDR2 are MNHEY and SVGAGI. The CDR3 totals 15 residues. Trimming stripped 6 bases from V and 8 bases from J, with 22 bases between.

The rearrangement uses TRBV4-1 and TRBJ1-2, with 7 bases aligning to TRBD1. V shed 2 bases and J 5 bases; nucleotides not matched to a gene: 5. CDR3 size: 14 residues. In germline, CDR1 is MGHRA, CDR2 YSYEKL. The CDR3 is CASSQSGGSYGYTF. The DNA for the CDR3 is TGCGCCAGCAGCCAATCAGGGGGAAGTTATGGCTACACCTTC.

This chain joins TRBV9 and TRBJ2-1; TRBD2 agrees at 9 bases. The CDR3 loop spans 15 amino acids. CDR1 and CDR2 from the germline V gene are SGDLS and YYNGEE. Unmatched junction bases numbered 5, after V lost 0 bases and J lost 7 bases. The CDR3: CASSVEGLAWNEQFF. The CDR3 region has the DNA TGTGCCAGCAGCGTAGAGGGACTAGCTTGGAATGAGCAGTTCTTC. Looking up the rest from reference TRBV9 and TRBJ2-1 gives the full variable domain: DSGVTQTPKHLITATGQRVTLRCSPRSGDLSVYWYQQSLDQGLQFLIQYYNGEERAKGNILERFSAQQFPDLHSELNLSSLELGDSALYFCASSVEGLAWNEQFFGPGTRLTVL.

The V and J genes are TRBV19 and TRBJ1-1, with D perhaps matching TRBD1 (5 bases). The CDR3 has 14 amino acids. Per germline, CDR1 LNHDA and CDR2 SQIVND (reference sequence). Trimming removed 6 bases at V and 9 bases at J, with 20 bases between. This chain's CDR3 is CASSPSRGRAKAFF. The CDR3 bases are TGTGCCAGTAGCCCTTCCCGGGGGAGGGCGAAAGCTTTCTTT.

The chain couples TRBV24-1 to TRBJ1-1; D remains unclear. Trimming took off 4 bases at V and 2 bases at J, with 7 bases between the two ends. CDR3 length: 13 amino acids. Germline V gene sequence: CDR1 KGHDR, CDR2 SFDVKD. This CDR3 reads CATSDLDNTEAFF. In nucleotides, the CDR3 is TGTGCCACCAGTGACCTGGACAACACTGAAGCTTTCTTT.

This chain connects TRBV27 to TRBJ1-2; the match to TRBD1 covers 10 bases. Germline values: CDR1 MNHEY, CDR2 SMNVEV (reference sequence). The V segment lost 6 bases and the J segment 6 bases; nucleotides outside the gene matches: 7. This CDR3 has 14 residues. This CDR3 reads CASSLDRGRDGYTF. DNA for the CDR3: TGTGCCAGCAGCCTGGACAGGGGGAGAGATGGCTACACCTTC.